This T cell receptor beta chain was sequenced in a study of beta chain features in type 1 diabetes (dated by TCRdb to 2016 to 2018). Regarding the study in general: Patients and healthy donors did not differ in mean age, gender distribution, total cell number or subset yield. A total of about 100,000,000 sorted cells were examined across all samples, and RNA yield correlated strongly with the number of cells per subset. In the study, recently diagnosed type 1 diabetes patients and matched healthy donors were compared on the TCRB repertoires of their sorted circulating CD4+ T cell subsets. Regulatory and stem cell-like memory subsets were isolated from only 8 patients and 8 healthy donors, whereas naive and central memory subsets came from all 30 or so donors.

General study outcomes and caveats: Only small numbers of individuals were included in the HLA sub-analyses, which left unresolved whether HLA type had any influence on TCRB rearrangement. At VDJ recombination sites, patients with type 1 diabetes made fewer insertions and deleted more nucleotides, a pattern implying thymic rearrangement abnormalities. Shorter templates might be favored by PCR, yet because patient and control samples were amplified and corrected together, any such skew would affect both groups equally. Because cDNA was sequenced instead of genomic DNA, highly expressing activated cells could be over-represented, though the groups showed no difference in activation or CD3 levels. Naive, central memory and regulatory TCRB repertoires appeared to be more similar among patients than among healthy donors. A moderate but significant shortening of TCRB CDR3 length was observed in type 1 diabetes patients in all four CD4+ subsets.

Comment on this clone: What antigen it recognizes has not been identified. Nothing much larger sits one base from this clone, and base qualities are not available.

The entire isolated RNA was reverse transcribed using the High Capacity cDNA Reverse Transcription Kit, and thus expressed TCRB transcripts were sequenced. Deep immunoSEQ sequencing was performed on naive, central memory and regulatory T cell samples, with an average of roughly 3.6 million total reads per sample. After sorted cells were lysed in RLT buffer, RNA was extracted with DNase-treated RNeasy Micro or Mini kits, with the choice depending on cell number. Each cell subset was processed on its own to prevent cross-contamination, while patient and healthy donor samples were processed together. The immunoSEQ multiplex PCR was used to amplify TCRB sequences from cDNA, yielding 87-bp fragments that span the CDR3 region. Amplicons were sequenced on the Illumina HiSeq platform. As for how the authors treated the data: PCR bias was corrected computationally using synthetic template baselines, and reads within Hamming distance 2 were collapsed, with unmergeable singletons discarded. Reads were aligned to IMGT to assign V, D and J genes, CDR3 length, and insertions or deletions at six rearrangement sites. Within each subset, clonotype counts were normalized to sorted cell number, after which true diversity and Gini coefficients were computed with the tcR R package. The overlap coefficient, calculated on TCRB nucleotide sequences, was used to quantify repertoire sharing. As a proxy for the pre-selection repertoire, out-of-frame TCRB sequences from naive cells were analyzed. This immuneACCESS table, as held by TCRdb, lists in-frame sequences with V and J called but not all clones. Of the missing ones, under half trace to an unresolved V gene in checked studies; the others have no known cause. The DNA gave D and trimming, while V, J and clone size come from that table. Across this sample there are 250,000 to 300,000 clones, with around an eighth seen only once. The ten biggest clones cover 0.017% of the sample.

Deletion took 1 base off V and 11 bases off J, with a span of 8 bases between the germline ends. Taken from the germline V gene, the CDR1 and CDR2 loops are MNHNS and SASEGT. Including the terminal cysteine and phenylalanine, the CDR3 comprises 12 residues. The retained sequence is limited to the CDR3, 36 bases, with the frame set at the first base. Each donor gave one peripheral blood draw, averaging approximately 120 mL, which was collected into heparinised tubes. A BD FACSAria II and a panel including CD45RO, CCR7, CD25, CD127, CD95 and CD27 were used to sort naive, central memory, regulatory and stem cell-like memory CD4+ T cells. A purity above 98% was achieved for all sorted populations. PBMCs were separated immediately by Lymphoprep density gradient centrifugation and were stained directly, without being cultured. So that batch effects would be minimized, each experiment stained and sorted samples in pairs, pairing one healthy donor with one patient.

Sequencing was performed on naive CD4+ T cells from blood. The intended sense of this specimen's cell subset or site label: true naive CD4+ T cells. The TCR comes from a man aged 30 to 45 with type 1 diabetes. Rearrangement joined TRBV6-1 to TRBJ1-4; the D gene lacks a confident call. This receptor has the CDR3 CASSEGSGKLFF. In nucleotide form, the sequence is TGTGCCAGCAGTGAAGGGAGTGGGAAACTGTTTTTT.